Each of the 24 T cell receptor beta chains below was sequenced from the same sample in a study of vaccination and CD4 T cells after COVID-19. As for treatment: roughly ten-day PBMC culture with coronavirus spike peptide pools or control peptides (ViraFEST assay). The study sequenced cultured CD4+ T cell DNA using the Oncomine TCR Beta short-read assay. Via MiXCR, TCRdb re-called the PCR reads, giving one row per CDR3 protein. The sample holds 15,000 to 20,000 distinct CDR3 sequences, roughly 55% seen once. Antigen specificity for these receptors is unknown. The sequencing sample was made of CD4+ T cells from blood, cultured in vitro. Source of these receptors: a human donor who had recovered from COVID-19.

The chain couples TRBV12-5 to TRBJ1-5; D might be TRBD1 (5 bases). The CDR3 sequence is 17 residues long. V lost 1 base to trimming and J lost 4 bases, with 17 bases between them. Germline lookup yields CDR1 LGHNT and CDR2 FRNRAP. CDR3 sequence reads: CASGLAHDRVGNQPQHF. Written as DNA, the CDR3 is TGTGCTAGTGGTTTGGCTCACGACAGAGTAGGGAATCAGCCCCAGCATTTT.

This chain links TRBV27 with TRBJ2-3; D not certain. In germline, CDR1 is MNHEY, CDR2 SMNVEV (reference sequence). Between the trimmed V and J ends, which lost 6 bases and 2 bases, there was a span of 6 bases. The length of the CDR3 is 12 residues. CDR3 nucleotide sequence: TGTGCCAGCAGCCGGCCCACAGATACGCAGTATTTT. This gives the protein CASSRPTDTQYF.

By sample share, this clonotype is large. This chain links TRBV18 with TRBJ1-6; tentative D call: TRBD1 (5 bases). Per germline, CDR1 KGHSH and CDR2 LQKENI. This CDR3 has 16 amino acids. The V end was cut by 3 bases, the J end by 9 bases, with 18 bases between. In DNA, the CDR3 is TGTGCCAGCTCACCCGAAGGGTGGGGGATTGGTTCACCCCTCCACTTT. As protein: CASSPEGWGIGSPLHF.

The rearrangement uses TRBV6-1 and TRBJ2-1; no reliable D call. Germline V gene sequence: CDR1 MNHNS, CDR2 SASEGT. V shed 10 bases and J shed 2 bases, with 15 bases lying between them. The CDR3 has 14 residues. Written as DNA, the CDR3 is TGTGCCACACGTCCCCTGGTGACCTACAATGAGCAGTTCTTC. Amino acid sequence: CATRPLVTYNEQFF.

The CDR3: CASSLEPIPTEAFF. For the CDR3, the DNA is TGCGCCAGCAGCTTGGAACCTATACCCACTGAAGCTTTCTTT. V and J are TRBV5-1 and TRBJ1-1; no reliable D call. This CDR3 is 14 amino acids long. V gave up 0 bases and J gave up 4 bases, with 10 bases separating them. Per germline, CDR1 SGHRS and CDR2 YFSETQ.

The V gene is TRBV5-1, the J gene TRBJ2-2; 13 bases agree with TRBD2. The CDR3 is 18 amino acids. V trimming: 0 bases; J trimming: 4 bases; junction bases outside the gene matches: 6. Per the germline V gene, CDR1 is SGHRS and CDR2 is YFSETQ. CDR3 loop: CASSLAWTSGRGTGELFF. The CDR3 DNA reads as TGCGCCAGCAGCTTGGCCTGGACTAGCGGGAGAGGCACCGGGGAGCTGTTTTTT. The whole variable domain, filled in from reference TRBV5-1 and TRBJ2-2, reads KAGVTQTPRYLIKTRGQQVTLSCSPISGHRSVSWYQQTPGQGLQFLFEYFSETQRNKGNFPGRFSGRQFSNSRSEMNVSTLELGDSALYLCASSLAWTSGRGTGELFFGEGSRLTVL.

V usage is TRBV19 and J usage is TRBJ2-3; 14 bases are shared with TRBD2. The germline V gene has CDR1 LNHDA and CDR2 SQIVND (reference sequence). Trimming at V came to 3 bases and at J to 4 bases, leaving 6 bases not matched to a gene. The CDR3 runs to 17 residues. The CDR3 sequence: CASSMAGTSGSPDTQYF. The DNA for the CDR3 is TGTGCCAGTAGTATGGCCGGGACTAGCGGGAGCCCAGATACGCAGTATTTT.

This sequence joins TRBV28 and TRBJ2-5, with D possibly being TRBD1 or TRBD2 (7 bases each). Germline V gene sequence: CDR1 MDHEN, CDR2 SYDVKM. The CDR3 is 15 amino acids. V gave up 4 bases and J gave up 5 bases, with 17 bases separating them. CDR3 in DNA: TGTGCCAGCAGTTCCGGACAGGCCGGGGGGGAGACCCAGTACTTC. This gives the protein CASSSGQAGGETQYF.

The rearrangement links TRBV7-9 to TRBJ1-5; the D is unclear. This CDR3 is 14 amino acids long. Looked up from germline, CDR1 is SEHNR and CDR2 is FQNEAQ (reference sequence). With 5 bases removed from V and 0 bases from J, the gap between germline ends came to 8 bases. DNA for the CDR3: TGTGCCAGCAGCCGTGGAACTAGCAATCAGCCCCAGCATTTT. Its protein product is CASSRGTSNQPQHF.

This rearrangement joins TRBV7-2 to TRBJ2-2; 10 bases are shared with TRBD1. CDR1 SGHTA and CDR2 FQGNSA come from the germline V gene. V shed 2 bases, J shed 4 bases, and the junction held 7 bases outside the gene matches. This CDR3 comprises 17 residues. The chain's CDR3 is CASSLRAGTGVTGELFF. The CDR3 bases are TGTGCCAGCAGCTTAAGGGCCGGGACAGGGGTCACCGGGGAGCTGTTTTTT.

Concerning this clonotype: One end of the junction varies from germline; a read error may be responsible. The chain carries TRBV15 and TRBJ1-3, with D possibly TRBD1 on 5 matching bases. The CDR3 has 17 amino acids. Germline-derived CDR1 and CDR2 are LNHNV and YYDKDF (reference sequence). The CDR3, as DNA: TGTGCCACCAGCAGAGATCCGGGGGGTTACTCTGGAAACACCACATATTTT. Translation: CATSRDPGGYSGNTTYF.

The chain joins TRBV3-1 to TRBJ2-7, with D tentatively TRBD2 (5 bases). This CDR3 has 13 amino acids. The V end was cut by 4 bases, the J end by 3 bases, with 10 bases between. CDR1 and CDR2 from the germline V gene are LGHDT and YNNKEL (reference sequence). The CDR3 sequence: CASSRTYNYEQYF. The CDR3 DNA reads as TGTGCCAGCAGCCGGACTTACAACTACGAGCAGTACTTC.

The chain links TRBV7-3 to TRBJ2-6, with 12 bases lining up with TRBD2. The CDR3 is made up of 18 amino acids. The junction had 11 bases not matched to a gene; V was cut back by 3 bases and J by 8 bases. Germline CDR1 reads SGHTA; CDR2 reads FQGTGA. The CDR3 reads CASSLTSGGVLGTNVLTF. The CDR3 nucleotides read TGTGCCAGCAGCTTGACTAGCGGGGGCGTATTAGGTACCAACGTCCTGACTTTC.

V is TRBV6-2 or TRBV6-3 and J is TRBJ2-7; D is ambiguous. From germline, CDR1 is MNHEY and CDR2 SVGEGT. The V end was cut by 5 bases, the J end by 1 base, with 15 bases between. The CDR3 has 15 amino acids. CDR3 region: CASSTDRYSSYEQYF. CDR3 in DNA: TGTGCCAGCAGTACGGACCGTTACTCATCCTACGAGCAGTACTTC.

This chain connects TRBV5-8 to TRBJ1-2; D might be TRBD1 (5 bases). The germline V gene encodes CDR1 SGHTS and CDR2 YDEGEE. The CDR3 consists of 12 residues. Trimming took off 2 bases at V and 8 bases at J, with 10 bases between the two ends. CDR3 in amino acids: CASSFRAGGYTF. The CDR3 DNA reads TGTGCCAGCAGCTTCAGAGCAGGGGGCTACACCTTC.

This chain's CDR3 is CASSEAGRNTDTQYF. The CDR3 DNA sequence: TGTGCCAGCAGTGAAGCCGGCAGGAACACAGATACGCAGTATTTT. V usage is TRBV6-1 and J usage is TRBJ2-3; D is ambiguous. In germline, CDR1 is MNHNS, CDR2 SASEGT. V was shortened by 0 bases and J by 2 bases, with 9 bases between the two germline ends. The CDR3 sequence is 15 residues long.

The V call is TRBV6-1, the J call TRBJ2-7; D uncertain. V lost 5 bases and J lost 2, with 13 bases in between. Looked up from germline, CDR1 is MNHNS and CDR2 is SASEGT. The CDR3 loop spans 14 amino acids. The CDR3 reads CASSRVGLTYEQYF. DNA for the CDR3: TGTGCCAGCAGTCGGGTGGGGTTGACCTACGAGCAGTACTTC.

V is TRBV7-8 and J is TRBJ1-4, with D possibly being TRBD1 (5 bases). Trimming left V 5 bases short and J 8 bases short, with 18 bases between. This CDR3 contains 15 residues. Looked up from germline, CDR1 is SGHVS and CDR2 is FQNEAQ. As DNA, the CDR3 is TGTGCCAGCAGCCCCCAGGCGGGGGGTAGGGAAAAACTGTTTTTT. Translation: CASSPQAGGREKLFF.

V and J are TRBV6-2 or TRBV6-3 and TRBJ2-3; 13 positions agree with TRBD2. Germline V gives CDR1 MNHEY, CDR2 SVGEGT. V shed 6 bases, J shed 5 bases, and the junction held 5 bases outside the gene matches. The CDR3 extends over 15 amino acids. This CDR3 reads CASSSGLAGEDTQYF. As DNA, the CDR3 is TGTGCCAGCAGCTCCGGACTAGCGGGAGAAGATACGCAGTATTTT.

This chain uses TRBV5-4 with TRBJ1-2, with 8 bases identical to TRBD1. With V trimmed by 4 bases and J by 6 bases, 14 bases remained unmatched. CDR1 is SGHNT, CDR2 YYREEE, per germline (reference sequence). The CDR3 is 16 amino acids. For the CDR3, the DNA is TGTGCCAGCAGCCCAAATCCTGGACAGGGAAGGGATGGCTACACCTTC. This encodes CASSPNPGQGRDGYTF.

The V and J genes are TRBV7-2 and TRBJ2-6; D may correspond to TRBD1 or TRBD2 (6 bases each). This CDR3 is 16 amino acids long. The V gene's germline CDR1 is SGHTA and CDR2 FQGNSA. V was shortened by 5 bases and J by 0 bases, with 11 bases between the two germline ends. Here the CDR3 reads CASSVGGGSGANVLTF. DNA for the CDR3: TGTGCCAGCAGCGTGGGGGGCGGCTCTGGGGCCAACGTCCTGACTTTC.

This clonotype is labeled large. V usage is TRBV7-3 and J usage is TRBJ1-1; D gene unclear. Germline values: CDR1 SGHTA, CDR2 FQGTGA. The length of the CDR3 is 13 residues. V was trimmed by 2 bases and J by 1 base, leaving 5 bases between them. The CDR3 sequence is CASSLLGNTEAFF. The DNA for the CDR3 is TGTGCCAGCAGCTTATTGGGGAACACTGAAGCTTTCTTT.

This chain joins TRBV19 and TRBJ1-5; D gene unclear. Trimming stripped 3 bases from V and 1 base from J, with 13 bases between. The germline V gene has CDR1 LNHDA and CDR2 SQIVND (reference sequence). This CDR3 has 16 amino acids. The chain's CDR3 is CASSMRQAGSNQPQHF. CDR3 in DNA: TGTGCCAGTAGTATGAGGCAGGCGGGAAGCAATCAGCCCCAGCATTTT.

This sequence joins TRBV4-2 and TRBJ2-1; D remains ambiguous. Trimming took off 3 bases at V and 5 bases at J, with 17 bases between the two ends. The CDR3 spans 16 residues. The germline V gene encodes CDR1 LGHNA and CDR2 YNFKEQ. CDR3 sequence: CASSQIPPSRDNEQFF. The DNA of the CDR3 is TGTGCCAGCAGCCAGATTCCTCCTTCTAGGGACAATGAGCAGTTCTTC.